One and the same sample provided the 8 T cell receptor beta chains below, sequenced in a study of shared clonotypes between healthy human individuals. Profiling relied on immunoSEQ multiplex PCR, and the TCRdb table lists in-frame clones only, not all of them. The sample comprises roughly 1,000,000 clones, about 80% of which are singletons, and approximately 0.5% rests with the top ten. Sequencing input: memory CD4+ T cells from PBMCs. Subset of the sample: CD45RA-negative fraction. Every receptor here comes from a man aged 18 to 30 in good health. Some clones in this sample may be carry-over from other donors' samples.

The chain links TRBV15 to TRBJ2-1, with TRBD2 matching 9 bases. Germline CDR1 LNHNV, CDR2 YYDKDF (reference sequence). The CDR3 contains 20 residues. The trim removed 3 bases at V and 5 bases at J, leaving 20 bases unmatched. CDR3 sequence (DNA): TGTGCCACCAGCAGCAACAGGGCCCTTAAAGCGGGAGGAAAAAACAATGAGCAGTTCTTC. Encoded protein: CATSSNRALKAGGKNNEQFF. Full variable domain (rest looked up from reference TRBV15 and TRBJ2-1): DAMVIQNPRYQVTQFGKPVTLSCSQTLNHNVMYWYQQKSSQAPKLLFHYYDKDFNNEADTPDNFQSRRPNTSFCFLDIRSPGLGDTAMYLCATSSNRALKAGGKNNEQFFGPGTRLTVL.

The J gene is TRBJ1-2, the V gene TRBV11-3, with a possible D match to TRBD1 (6 bases). This CDR3 spans 12 amino acids. Per the germline V gene, CDR1 is SGHNT and CDR2 is YENEEA. V was cut by 4 bases and J by 5 bases, with 8 bases left in between. The CDR3 spells CASSYQGYGYTF. The DNA for the CDR3 is TGTGCCAGCAGCTATCAGGGGTATGGCTACACCTTC.

The chain carries TRBV11-2 and TRBJ1-2, with TRBD1 as a possible D gene (5 bases). Germline CDR1 SGHAT, CDR2 FQNNGV. V lost 5 bases to trimming and J lost 7 bases, with 14 bases between them. CDR3 length: 13 residues. The CDR3 coding sequence is TGTGCCAGCAGCGCCTTCAGGGTTTCTGGCTACACCTTC. This gives the protein CASSAFRVSGYTF.

The gene calls are TRBV7-3 and TRBJ2-1; D unresolved. Trimming pared 5 bases from V and 0 bases from J, leaving 11 bases between. CDR1 and CDR2 from the germline V gene are SGHTA and FQGTGA. The CDR3 has 15 residues. CDR3 nucleotides: TGTGCCAGCAGCCTGCACGTCGGCTCCTACAATGAGCAGTTCTTC. Amino acids: CASSLHVGSYNEQFF. Combining the CDR3 with reference TRBV7-3 and TRBJ2-1 gives the whole variable domain GAGVSQTPSNKVTEKGKYVELRCDPISGHTALYWYRQSLGQGPEFLIYFQGTGAADDSGLPNDRFFAVRPEGSVSTLKIQRTERGDSAVYLCASSLHVGSYNEQFFGPGTRLTVL.

J is TRBJ2-7 and V is TRBV5-4; D is possibly TRBD1 or TRBD2 (5 bases each). Germline V gene lookup returns CDR1 SGHNT and CDR2 YYREEE (reference sequence). V gave up 4 bases and J gave up 2 bases, with 16 bases separating them. The CDR3 extends over 15 amino acids. This chain's CDR3 is CASSNRDLPTYEQYF. In DNA form, the CDR3 reads TGTGCCAGCAGCAACCGGGACCTACCAACCTACGAGCAGTACTTC.

The chain employs TRBV7-3 and TRBJ2-3; weak D call: TRBD2 (6 bases). CDR3 length: 15 residues. The germline V gene encodes CDR1 SGHTA and CDR2 FQGTGA. Trimming shortened V by 1 base and J by 5 bases, and 13 bases separated the two germline ends. The CDR3 spells CASSLRRGGRDTQYF. CDR3 coding DNA: TGTGCCAGCAGCTTAAGGAGGGGAGGACGAGATACGCAGTATTTT.

The J gene is TRBJ1-5, the V gene TRBV2; D ambiguous. CDR1 SNHLY and CDR2 FYNNEI come from the germline V gene. This CDR3 region has 13 residues. V gave up 6 bases and J gave up 6 bases, with 12 bases separating them. The CDR3 sequence: CASRKATGQPQHF. CDR3 nucleotides: TGTGCCAGCAGGAAAGCAACGGGTCAGCCCCAGCATTTT.

The V and J genes are TRBV28 and TRBJ2-5; D ambiguous. Germline V gene sequence: CDR1 MDHEN, CDR2 SYDVKM. The CDR3 totals 14 residues. Trimming cost V 0 bases and J 2 bases, with 7 bases left between them. This CDR3 reads CASSLWASQETQYF. The CDR3, as DNA: TGTGCCAGCAGTTTATGGGCCTCACAAGAGACCCAGTACTTC.